Listed here is a single T cell receptor (beta chain). Its antigen is not known. The data originate from a study of beta chain features in type 1 diabetes. Overall study context: The examined sorted cells totaled about 98 million across samples.

The CDR3 length is 13 residues. Germline V gives CDR1 SGHNT, CDR2 YYREEE (reference sequence). The V end was cut by 3 bases, the J end by 2 bases, with 9 bases between. Study results and limitations: When cDNA is sequenced, cells with high TCR expression could be over-represented. In all four CD4+ subsets, TCRB CDR3 length was significantly, moderately reduced in type 1 diabetes.

Reverse transcription of all isolated RNA meant that expressed TCRB transcripts were sequenced. There were several million reads on average in the naive, central memory and regulatory T cell samples. This table comes from immunoSEQ multiplex PCR, and its TCRdb copy is limited to in-frame clones, with some not included. The table lists roughly 230,000 clones, 11% of them singletons. This rearrangement joins TRBV5-4 to TRBJ2-7; D unclear. This TCR was recovered from a man aged 25-45 years with type 1 diabetes. The sequencing sample was made of naive CD4+ T cells from blood. CDR3 in amino acids: CASSSTGAYEQYF. In nucleotides, the CDR3 is TGTGCCAGCAGCTCCACGGGTGCCTACGAGCAGTACTTC.